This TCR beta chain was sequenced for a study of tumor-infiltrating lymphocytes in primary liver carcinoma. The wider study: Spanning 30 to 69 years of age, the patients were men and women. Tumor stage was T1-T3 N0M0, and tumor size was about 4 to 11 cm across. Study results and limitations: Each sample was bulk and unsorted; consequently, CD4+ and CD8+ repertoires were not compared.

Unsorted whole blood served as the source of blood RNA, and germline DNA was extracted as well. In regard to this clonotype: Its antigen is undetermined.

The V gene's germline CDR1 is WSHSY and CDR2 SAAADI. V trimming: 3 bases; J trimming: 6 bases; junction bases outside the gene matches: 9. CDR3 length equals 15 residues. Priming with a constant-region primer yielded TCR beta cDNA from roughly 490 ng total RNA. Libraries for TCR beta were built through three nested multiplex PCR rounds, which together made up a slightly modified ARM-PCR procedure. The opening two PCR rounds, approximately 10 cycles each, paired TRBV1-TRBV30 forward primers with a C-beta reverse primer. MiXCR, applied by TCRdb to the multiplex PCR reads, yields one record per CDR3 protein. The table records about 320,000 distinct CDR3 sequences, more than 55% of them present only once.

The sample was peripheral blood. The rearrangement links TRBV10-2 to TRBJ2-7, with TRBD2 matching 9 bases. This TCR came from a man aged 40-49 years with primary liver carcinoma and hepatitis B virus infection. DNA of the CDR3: TGCGCCAGCAGTGACCGGGGCGGGAGGGCCGGCGAGCAGTACTTC. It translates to CASSDRGGRAGEQYF.